What follows is one T cell receptor beta chain and its context. Its antigen is not yet known. Per-base quality was not reported, and no clone a single base away is much larger than it. This sample is part of a study of control samples from healthy donors and cancer patients (dated by TCRdb to the early 2020s). The library was produced with the immunoSEQ multiplex PCR assay. TCRdb provides this immuneACCESS table in a form limited to in-frame rearrangements. Some clones are lacking; in checked studies, under half of them reflect an unresolved V gene, and why the rest are absent is not known. This sample comprises 150,000 to 200,000 clones, 93% of them detected only once. The ten largest clones take up roughly 4.3% of the sample. The trim is 3 bases for V and 4 bases for J, with a gap of 10 bases between the germline ends. Taken from the germline V gene, the CDR1 and CDR2 loops are SGHAT and FQNNGV. The CDR3 starts with the cysteine, ends with the phenylalanine, and has 15 residues. The DNA shown is the 45-base CDR3, in frame from base 1.

This clonotype originated in an older woman in good health. Sequencing was performed on blood. The chain is made from TRBV11-2 and TRBJ1-6; the D region possibly corresponds to TRBD1 (5 bases align). The CDR3 amino acid sequence is: CASSFQGFYNSPLHF. The bases are TGTGCCAGCAGCTTCCAGGGTTTTTATAATTCACCCCTCCACTTT.